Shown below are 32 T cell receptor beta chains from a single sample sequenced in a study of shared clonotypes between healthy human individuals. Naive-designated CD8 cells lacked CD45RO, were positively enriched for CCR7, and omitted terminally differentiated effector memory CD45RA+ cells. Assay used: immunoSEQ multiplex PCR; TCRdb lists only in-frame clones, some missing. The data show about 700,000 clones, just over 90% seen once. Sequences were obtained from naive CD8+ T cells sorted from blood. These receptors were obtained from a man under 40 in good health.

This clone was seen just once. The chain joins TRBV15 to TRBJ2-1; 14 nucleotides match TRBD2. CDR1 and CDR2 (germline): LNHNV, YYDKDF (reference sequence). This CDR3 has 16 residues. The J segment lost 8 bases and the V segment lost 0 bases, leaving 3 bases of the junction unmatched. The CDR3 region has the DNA TGTGCCACCAGCAGAGAGGGACTAGCGGGAGAGGATGAGCAGTTCTTC. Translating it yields CATSREGLAGEDEQFF.

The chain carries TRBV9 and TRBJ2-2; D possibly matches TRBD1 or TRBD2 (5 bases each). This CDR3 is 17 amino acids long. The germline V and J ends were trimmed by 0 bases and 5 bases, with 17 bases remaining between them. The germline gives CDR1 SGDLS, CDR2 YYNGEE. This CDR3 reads CASSVVGVPGRTGELFF. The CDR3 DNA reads TGTGCCAGCAGCGTAGTGGGAGTGCCGGGGCGGACCGGGGAGCTGTTTTTT.

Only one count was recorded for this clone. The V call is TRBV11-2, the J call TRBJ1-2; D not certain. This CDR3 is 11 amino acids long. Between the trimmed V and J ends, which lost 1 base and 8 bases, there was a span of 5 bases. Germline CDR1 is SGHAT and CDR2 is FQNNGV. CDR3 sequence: CASSLVRGYTF. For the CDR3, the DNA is TGTGCCAGCAGCTTAGTTAGGGGCTACACCTTC.

The DNA of the CDR3 is TGTGCCAGCAGCTTAGACCCTCGTACGGGAGGGGAGTTCTTC. This sequence encodes CASSLDPRTGGEFF. This chain uses TRBV7-9 with TRBJ2-1, with TRBD2 identical over 8 bases. In germline, CDR1 is SEHNR, CDR2 FQNEAQ (reference sequence). The CDR3 loop spans 14 amino acids. Losses at the gene ends were 1 base for V and 14 bases for J; bases not matched to a gene: 10.

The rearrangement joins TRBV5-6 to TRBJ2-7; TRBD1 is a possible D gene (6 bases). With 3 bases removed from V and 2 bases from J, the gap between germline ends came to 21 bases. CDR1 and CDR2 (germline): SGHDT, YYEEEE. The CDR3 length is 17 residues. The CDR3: CASSSPHRARPTYEQYF. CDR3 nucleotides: TGTGCCAGCAGCTCCCCCCACAGGGCCCGACCTACCTACGAGCAGTACTTC.

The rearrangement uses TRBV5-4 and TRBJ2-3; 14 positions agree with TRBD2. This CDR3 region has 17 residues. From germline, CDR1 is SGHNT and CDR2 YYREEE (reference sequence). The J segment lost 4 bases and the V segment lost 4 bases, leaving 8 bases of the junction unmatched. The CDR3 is CASSIGTSGRGADTQYF. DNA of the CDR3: TGTGCCAGCAGCATCGGGACTAGCGGGAGAGGGGCAGATACGCAGTATTTT.

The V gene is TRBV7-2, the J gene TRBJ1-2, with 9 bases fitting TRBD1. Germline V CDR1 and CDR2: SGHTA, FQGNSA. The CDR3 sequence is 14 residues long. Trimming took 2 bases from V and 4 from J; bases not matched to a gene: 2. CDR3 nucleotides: TGTGCCAGCAGCTTACGGGACAGGGTCTATGGCTACACCTTC. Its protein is CASSLRDRVYGYTF.

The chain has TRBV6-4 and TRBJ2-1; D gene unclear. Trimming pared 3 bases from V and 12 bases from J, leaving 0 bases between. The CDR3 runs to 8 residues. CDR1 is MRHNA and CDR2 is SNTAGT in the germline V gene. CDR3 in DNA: TGTGCCAGCAGTGAGCAGTTCTTC. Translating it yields CASSEQFF.

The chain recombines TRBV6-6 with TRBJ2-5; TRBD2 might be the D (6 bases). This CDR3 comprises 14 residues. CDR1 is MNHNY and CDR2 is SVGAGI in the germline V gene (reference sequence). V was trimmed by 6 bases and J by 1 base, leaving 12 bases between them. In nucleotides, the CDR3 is TGTGCCAGCAGCCCCACGGGGGTCCAAGAGACCCAGTACTTC. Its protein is CASSPTGVQETQYF.

The CDR3, as DNA: TGCAGCGTTAAAATAGCGGAGCGCGTCGGGGAGCTGTTTTTT. The encoded protein is CSVKIAERVGELFF. The J gene is TRBJ2-2, the V gene TRBV29-1, with a tentative D call TRBD2 (6 bases). Trimming shortened V by 5 bases and J by 7 bases, and 17 bases separated the two germline ends. The CDR3 is 14 residues long. Per germline, CDR1 SQVTM and CDR2 ANQGSEA.

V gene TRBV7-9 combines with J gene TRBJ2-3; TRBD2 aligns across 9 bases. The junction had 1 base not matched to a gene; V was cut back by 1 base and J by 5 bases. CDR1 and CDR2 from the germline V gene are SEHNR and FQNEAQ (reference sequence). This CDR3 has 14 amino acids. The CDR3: CASSLGLAVDTQYF. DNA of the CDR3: TGTGCCAGCAGCTTAGGACTAGCGGTAGATACGCAGTATTTT.

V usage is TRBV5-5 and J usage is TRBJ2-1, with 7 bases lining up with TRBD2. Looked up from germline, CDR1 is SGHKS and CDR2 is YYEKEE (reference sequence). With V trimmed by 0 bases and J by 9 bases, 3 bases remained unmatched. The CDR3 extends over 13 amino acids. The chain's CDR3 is CASSLGLAPEQFF. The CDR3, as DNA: TGTGCCAGCAGCTTGGGACTAGCCCCTGAGCAGTTCTTC. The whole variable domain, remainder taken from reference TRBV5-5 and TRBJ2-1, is DAGVTQSPTHLIKTRGQQVTLRCSPISGHKSVSWYQQVLGQGPQFIFQYYEKEERGRGNFPDRFSARQFPNYSSELNVNALLLGDSALYLCASSLGLAPEQFFGPGTRLTVL.

CDR3 bases: TGTGCCAGCAGCCGACCAGGTACCAATGAGCAGTTCTTC. Its translation is CASSRPGTNEQFF. The J gene is TRBJ2-1, the V gene TRBV6-1; D ambiguous. The V end lost 6 bases, the J end lost 6 bases, and 12 bases lay between the germline ends. Germline V CDR1 and CDR2: MNHNS, SASEGT. The CDR3 contains 13 residues.

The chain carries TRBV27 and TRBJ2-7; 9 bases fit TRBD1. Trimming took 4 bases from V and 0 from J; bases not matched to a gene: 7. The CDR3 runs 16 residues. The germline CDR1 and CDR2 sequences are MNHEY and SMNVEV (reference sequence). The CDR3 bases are TGTGCCAGCAGTTCCTTGGGGGACAGGGACTCCTACGAGCAGTACTTC. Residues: CASSSLGDRDSYEQYF.

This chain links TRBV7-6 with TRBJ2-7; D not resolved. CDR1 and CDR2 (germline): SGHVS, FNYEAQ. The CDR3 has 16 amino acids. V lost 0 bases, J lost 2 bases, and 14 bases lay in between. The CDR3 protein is CASSLAPDPSTYEQYF. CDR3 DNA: TGTGCCAGCAGCTTAGCCCCGGACCCGAGCACCTACGAGCAGTACTTC. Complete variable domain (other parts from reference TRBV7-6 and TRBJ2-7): GAGVSQSPRYKVTKRGQDVALRCDPISGHVSLYWYRQALGQGPEFLTYFNYEAQQDKSGLPNDRFSAERPEGSISTLTIQRTEQRDSAMYRCASSLAPDPSTYEQYFGPGTRLTVT.

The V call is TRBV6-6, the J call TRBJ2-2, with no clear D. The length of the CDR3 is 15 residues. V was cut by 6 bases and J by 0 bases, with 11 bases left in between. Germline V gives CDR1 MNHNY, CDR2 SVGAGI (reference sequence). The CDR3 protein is CASRSDSANTGELFF. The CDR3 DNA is TGTGCCAGCAGATCCGACTCCGCGAACACCGGGGAGCTGTTTTTT.

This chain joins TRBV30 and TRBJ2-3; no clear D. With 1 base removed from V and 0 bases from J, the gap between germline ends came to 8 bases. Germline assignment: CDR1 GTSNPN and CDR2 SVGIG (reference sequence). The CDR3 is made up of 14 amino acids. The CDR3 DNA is TGTGCCTGGAGTGCCAGCCTTAGCACAGATACGCAGTATTTT. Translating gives CAWSASLSTDTQYF.

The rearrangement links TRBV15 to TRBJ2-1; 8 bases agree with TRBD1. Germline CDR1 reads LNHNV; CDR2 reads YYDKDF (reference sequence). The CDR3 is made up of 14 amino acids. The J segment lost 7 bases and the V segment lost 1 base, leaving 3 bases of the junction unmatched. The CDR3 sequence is CATSRGTGRNEQFF. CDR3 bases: TGTGCCACCAGCAGAGGGACAGGGAGGAATGAGCAGTTCTTC.

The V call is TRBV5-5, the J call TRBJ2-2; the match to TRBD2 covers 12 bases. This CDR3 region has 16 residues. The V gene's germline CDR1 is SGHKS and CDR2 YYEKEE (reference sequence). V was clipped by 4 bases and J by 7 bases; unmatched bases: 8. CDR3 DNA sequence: TGTGCCAGCAGCGGCAGACTAGCGGGAGAGATCGGGGAGCTGTTTTTT. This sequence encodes CASSGRLAGEIGELFF.

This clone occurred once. The DNA for the CDR3 is TGTGCCAGCAGGAGCGCTGGACAGACTCAGTCTCACTATGGCTACACCTTC. It specifies CASRSAGQTQSHYGYTF. This rearrangement joins TRBV2 to TRBJ1-2, with D possibly matching TRBD1 (6 bases). CDR1 and CDR2 (germline): SNHLY, FYNNEI. The CDR3 loop spans 17 amino acids. The V and J ends lost 6 bases and 3 bases respectively, with 23 bases between them. Full variable domain (rest looked up from reference TRBV2 and TRBJ1-2): EPEVTQTPSHQVTQMGQEVILRCVPISNHLYFYWYRQILGQKVEFLVSFYNNEISEKSEIFDDQFSVERPDGSNFTLKIRSTKLEDSAMYFCASRSAGQTQSHYGYTFGSGTRLTVV.

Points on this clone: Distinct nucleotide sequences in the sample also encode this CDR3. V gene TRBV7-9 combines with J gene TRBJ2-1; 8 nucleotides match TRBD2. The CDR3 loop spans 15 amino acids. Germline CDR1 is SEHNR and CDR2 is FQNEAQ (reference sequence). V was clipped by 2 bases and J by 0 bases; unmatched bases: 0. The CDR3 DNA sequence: TGTGCCAGCAGCTTAAGCGGGAGCTCCTACAATGAGCAGTTCTTC. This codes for CASSLSGSSYNEQFF.

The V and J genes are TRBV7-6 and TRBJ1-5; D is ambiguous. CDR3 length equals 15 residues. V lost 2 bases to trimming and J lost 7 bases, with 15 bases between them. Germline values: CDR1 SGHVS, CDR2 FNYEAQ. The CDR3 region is CASSLSPLGNQPQHF. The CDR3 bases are TGTGCCAGCAGCTTATCTCCCTTAGGAAACCAGCCCCAGCATTTT.

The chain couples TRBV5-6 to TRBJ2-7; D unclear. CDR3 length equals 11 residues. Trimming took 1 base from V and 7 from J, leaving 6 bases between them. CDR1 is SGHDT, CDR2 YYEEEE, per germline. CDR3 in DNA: TGTGCCAGCAGCTTGCTACGAGAGCAGTACTTC. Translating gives CASSLLREQYF.

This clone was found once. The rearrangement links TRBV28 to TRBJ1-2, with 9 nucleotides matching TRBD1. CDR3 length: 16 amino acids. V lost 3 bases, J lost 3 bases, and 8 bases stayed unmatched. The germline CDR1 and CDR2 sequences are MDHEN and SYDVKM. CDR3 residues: CASSFNPGQGDYGYTF. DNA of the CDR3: TGTGCCAGCAGTTTCAACCCGGGACAGGGCGACTATGGCTACACCTTC.

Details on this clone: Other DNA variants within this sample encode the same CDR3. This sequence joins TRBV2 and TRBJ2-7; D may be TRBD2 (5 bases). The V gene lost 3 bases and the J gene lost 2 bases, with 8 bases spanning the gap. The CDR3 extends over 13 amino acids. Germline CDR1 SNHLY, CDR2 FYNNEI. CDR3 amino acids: CASSEAGTYEQYF. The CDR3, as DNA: TGTGCCAGCAGTGAGGCCGGGACCTACGAGCAGTACTTC.

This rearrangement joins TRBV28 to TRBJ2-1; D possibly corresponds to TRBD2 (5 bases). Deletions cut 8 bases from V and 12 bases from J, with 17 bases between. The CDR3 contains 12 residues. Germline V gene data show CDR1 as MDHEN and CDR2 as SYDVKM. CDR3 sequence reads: CASRKGNEGQFF. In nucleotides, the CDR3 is TGTGCCAGCCGGAAAGGGAACGAGGGGCAGTTCTTC.

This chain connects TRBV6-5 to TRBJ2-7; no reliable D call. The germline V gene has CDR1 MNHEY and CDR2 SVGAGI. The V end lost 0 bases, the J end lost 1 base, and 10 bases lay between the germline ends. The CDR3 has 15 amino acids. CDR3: CASSYSRQWSYEQYF. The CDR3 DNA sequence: TGTGCCAGCAGTTACTCGAGGCAGTGGTCCTACGAGCAGTACTTC.

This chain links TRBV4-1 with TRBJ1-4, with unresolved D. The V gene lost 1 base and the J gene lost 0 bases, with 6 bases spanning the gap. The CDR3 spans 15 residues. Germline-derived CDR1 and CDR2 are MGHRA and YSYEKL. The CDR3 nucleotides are TGCGCCAGCAGCCAAGTTACCTCAACTAATGAAAAACTGTTTTTT. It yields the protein CASSQVTSTNEKLFF.

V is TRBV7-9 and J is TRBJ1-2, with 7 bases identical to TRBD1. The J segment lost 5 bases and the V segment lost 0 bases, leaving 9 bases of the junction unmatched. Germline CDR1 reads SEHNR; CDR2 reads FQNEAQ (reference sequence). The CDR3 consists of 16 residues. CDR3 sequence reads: CASSLAPGQALYGYTF. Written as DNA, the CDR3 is TGTGCCAGCAGCTTAGCGCCCGGACAGGCGTTATATGGCTACACCTTC.

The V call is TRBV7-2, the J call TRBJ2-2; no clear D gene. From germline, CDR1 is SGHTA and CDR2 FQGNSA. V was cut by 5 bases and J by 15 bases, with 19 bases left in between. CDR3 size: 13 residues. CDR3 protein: CASSITLAKEVFF. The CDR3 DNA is TGTGCCAGCAGCATAACCTTAGCCAAAGAAGTGTTTTTT.

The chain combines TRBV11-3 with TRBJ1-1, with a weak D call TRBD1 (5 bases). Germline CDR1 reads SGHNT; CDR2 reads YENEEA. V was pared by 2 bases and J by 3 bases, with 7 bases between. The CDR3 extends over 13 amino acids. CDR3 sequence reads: CASSLQGYTEAFF. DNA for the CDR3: TGTGCCAGCAGCTTACAGGGCTACACTGAAGCTTTCTTT.

CDR3 nucleotides: TGTGCCAGCAGCTTAGTGACTAGATATGAGCAGTACTTC. Translating it yields CASSLVTRYEQYF. V usage is TRBV2 and J usage is TRBJ2-7; TRBD2 might be the D (6 bases). The CDR3 length is 13 residues. Per the germline V gene, CDR1 is SNHLY and CDR2 is FYNNEI. The V gene lost 6 bases and the J gene lost 7 bases, with 16 bases spanning the gap.